These 19 T cell receptor beta chains share one sample of origin, sequenced in a study of human CD8 memory T cell subsets. TCR beta libraries were made by UMI-labeled 5' RACE. TCRdb re-called the 5' RACE reads and catalogs CDR3 proteins one per entry, DNA excluded. Found here are some 6,900 distinct CDR3 sequences; the top ten clones hold over 20%. Progenitor exhausted-like CD8+ memory cells (TPEX) were CCR7+ PD-1+ TIGIT+. The sequencing sample was made of CD8+ T cells from PBMCs. The receptors originated from a human donor in good health.

According to its frequency, this clonotype is medium-sized. V and J are TRBV27 and TRBJ2-2. The CDR3 extends over 12 amino acids. CDR1 is MNHEY and CDR2 is SMNVEV in the germline V gene (reference sequence). The chain's CDR3 is CASSLIPGELFF.

In terms of frequency, this clonotype is medium-sized. The gene calls are TRBV7-9 and TRBJ2-2; TCRdb calls TRBD2, which cannot be checked without DNA. The germline gives CDR1 SEHNR, CDR2 FQNEAQ (reference sequence). This CDR3 has 15 residues. The CDR3 region is CASSSTSGNTGELFF.

By frequency, this clonotype is medium-sized (0.01 to 0.1%). This chain links TRBV29-1 with TRBJ1-1; TCRdb picks TRBD1, but there is no DNA to check that call. Germline-derived CDR1 and CDR2 are SQVTM and ANQGSEA. This CDR3 comprises 12 residues. CDR3 protein: CSVGTGIAEAFF.

The genes are TRBV5-1 and TRBJ2-3; the TCRdb D gene call, TRBD1, has no DNA to confirm it. The CDR3 consists of 14 residues. CDR1 and CDR2 (germline): SGHRS, YFSETQ. The CDR3 protein is CASLTGTGTDTQYF.

This sequence joins TRBV7-8 and TRBJ2-7; TCRdb calls TRBD2, which cannot be checked without DNA. The CDR3 loop spans 15 amino acids. CDR1 SGHVS and CDR2 FQNEAQ come from the germline V gene. This CDR3 reads CASSLRPTNGGEQYF. Looking up the rest from reference TRBV7-8 and TRBJ2-7 gives the full variable domain: GAGVSQSPRYKVAKRGQDVALRCDPISGHVSLFWYQQALGQGPEFLTYFQNEAQLDKSGLPSDRFFAERPEGSVSTLKIQRTQQEDSAVYLCASSLRPTNGGEQYFGPGTRLTVT.

The chain couples TRBV3-1 to TRBJ2-6. CDR3 size: 15 residues. Germline V lookup: CDR1 LGHDT, CDR2 YNNKEL (reference sequence). CDR3 loop: CASSQTGSGANVLTF. The whole variable domain, remainder taken from reference TRBV3-1 and TRBJ2-6, is DTAVSQTPKYLVTQMGNDKSIKCEQNLGHDTMYWYKQDSKKFLKIMFSYNNKELIINETVPNRFSPKSPDKAHLNLHINSLELGDSAVYFCASSQTGSGANVLTFGAGSRLTVL.

The chain recombines TRBV6-5 with TRBJ2-2; TCRdb's D call of TRBD1 is untestable without DNA. The CDR3 contains 16 residues. CDR1 and CDR2 from the germline V gene are MNHEY and SVGAGI. The CDR3 is CASSYDPGGFTGELFF.

Measured by frequency, this clonotype is medium-sized. The rearrangement joins TRBV28 to TRBJ2-1; lacking DNA, the TRBD1 call made by TCRdb goes unchecked. Germline lookup yields CDR1 MDHEN and CDR2 SYDVKM. The CDR3 is 15 amino acids. The CDR3 loop reads CASSSGTTRLHEQFF.

V gene TRBV24-1 combines with J gene TRBJ2-3; no DNA is available, so the TRBD1 call from TCRdb remains unchecked. Germline lookup yields CDR1 KGHDR and CDR2 SFDVKD. The CDR3 extends over 17 amino acids. CDR3 protein: CATSEPRTGLRGDTQYF.

This chain uses TRBV7-8 with TRBJ2-3; the TCRdb call, TRBD2, lacks DNA for checking. CDR1 and CDR2 (germline): SGHVS, FQNEAQ. The CDR3 contains 15 residues. The CDR3 region is CASRWTSGRADTQYF.

The chain couples TRBV27 to TRBJ2-1; TCRdb names TRBD2, which stays unverified in the absence of DNA. This CDR3 has 16 residues. The germline V gene encodes CDR1 MNHEY and CDR2 SMNVEV (reference sequence). The CDR3 here is CASSIFAGGLYNEQFF.

This sequence joins TRBV2 and TRBJ2-4. Germline CDR1 SNHLY, CDR2 FYNNEI. The CDR3 has 14 amino acids. Here the CDR3 reads CASSEFKAKNIQYF.

The chain links TRBV13 to TRBJ2-7. Germline V gives CDR1 PRHDT, CDR2 FYEKMQ (reference sequence). This CDR3 contains 14 residues. The CDR3 sequence: CASSLGQGLHEQYF.

The rearrangement joins TRBV18 to TRBJ2-7. From germline, CDR1 is KGHSH and CDR2 LQKENI. The CDR3 extends over 15 amino acids. CDR3 sequence: CASSPQGQSSYEQYF.

The chain carries TRBV10-3 and TRBJ2-2; TCRdb gives TRBD2 as the D gene, but with no DNA this cannot be confirmed. This CDR3 has 15 amino acids. The germline gives CDR1 ENHRY, CDR2 SYGVKD. CDR3 residues: CAISETWEASGELFF.

This sequence joins TRBV12-3 or TRBV12-4 and TRBJ2-7; checking the TCRdb D call of TRBD1 is not possible without DNA. The CDR3 has 12 residues. The CDR3 reads CASSSLGGEQYF.

The chain recombines TRBV5-6 with TRBJ2-3. The length of the CDR3 is 15 residues. CDR1 SGHDT and CDR2 YYEEEE come from the germline V gene. CDR3: CASSWDRGSTDTQYF.

V gene TRBV5-1 combines with J gene TRBJ2-1; TCRdb selects TRBD2, and the lack of DNA leaves this call unchecked. The CDR3 contains 14 residues. Germline CDR1 and CDR2: SGHRS and YFSETQ. CDR3 in amino acids: CASSLEGAANEQFF.

CDR3 amino acids: CSAVTGANEAFF. The chain joins TRBV20-1 to TRBJ1-1; TCRdb selects TRBD1, and the lack of DNA leaves this call unchecked. The V gene's germline CDR1 is DFQATT and CDR2 SNEGSKA (reference sequence). This CDR3 is 12 amino acids long.